This is a list of T cell receptor beta chains from one sample in a study of CD8 T cells in Susac syndrome. Using its own MiXCR run on the immunoSEQ multiplex PCR reads, TCRdb lists one record per CDR3 protein. The sample has around 110,000 distinct CDR3 sequences, over 95% seen once. Material for sequencing was CD4+ T cells from PBMCs. The source of these receptors is a human donor with Susac syndrome. Each CDR3 is given without its conserved first and last residue. The D gene is left open where the match is weak.

>.|TRBV20-1
SARDAQNYGYT
>.|TRBV29-1
SVGTDLRSGYT
>.|TRBV6-5
ASREDYEQY
>TRBD1|TRBV18
ASSPTGTASYEQY
>TRBD2|TRBV6-5
ASRRGGDYEQY
>TRBD1|TRBV6-4
ASSEEGAGTEAF
>.|TRBV7-8
ASSPGRYYGYT
>TRBD2|TRBV20-1
SAESGSGADTQY
>.|TRBV9
ASSVVPNTGELF
>.|TRBV28
ASSDPRDRQETQY
>.|TRBV28
ASRRNRGSGELF
>.|TRBV7-2
ASTKGGTAYNEQF
>TRBD2|TRBV7-2
ASSLLGGRRIDTQY
>.|TRBV4-1
ASSQVIAGELF
>.|TRBV19
ASSVRFLSGANVLT
>TRBD2|TRBV20-1
SARDASAGGHTGELF
>TRBD1|TRBV7-9
ASSPRQGANYEQY
>.|TRBV2
ASDRERLGANEQF
>.|TRBV5-6
ASSLGGPTEAF
>.|TRBV5-1
ASSLDPPPGQTQY
>TRBD1|TRBV19
ASSVSGTESYGYT
>TRBD2|TRBV20-1
SAVTSVMENEQF
>TRBD1|TRBV27
ASSPRDRGGNEQF
>.|TRBV6-1
ASSPGVARYTDTQY
>.|TRBV2
ASRPRPGTSGANVLT
>.|TRBV28
ASSRSGVGANVLT
>.|TRBV30
AWTSGDRSNQPQH
>.|TRBV5-1
ASSQDAGSQETQY
>.|TRBV20-1
SAREQGIKNIQY
>.|TRBV28
ASRKTGTSGNTIY
>TRBD1|TRBV15
ATGQGAGNEQF
>.|TRBV6-5
ASWEGPTEAF
>.|TRBV20-1
SARVNEQY
>TRBD2|TRBV7-7
ASSPGLAGPSYEQY
>.|TRBV20-1
SAMTSDEQF
>.|TRBV19
ASTWKGANVLT
>.|TRBV14
ASSQVQVVRGGTQY
>TRBD2|TRBV20-1
SAREVGLAGAIYEQY
>.|TRBV7-9
ASGTEAF
>TRBD1|TRBV28
ASSQDLGGRYEQY
>TRBD1|TRBV7-9
ASPPGQGRRCTEAF